This T cell receptor beta chain was documented in a study of CXCR3-negative and CXCR3-positive naive CD8 T cells. The study, taken as a whole, reports: Similar TRBV-TRBJ usage was seen in naive cells (both CXCR3-negative and CXCR3-positive), but memory cells differed.

Some 300,000 cells per CD8+ T cell subset were flow-sorted in triplicate. Comment on this clonotype: Its antigen is still unknown.

In preparing the TRB cDNA libraries, 5' RACE with UMI labels was used. TCRdb reanalyzed the 5' RACE reads, giving one entry per CDR3 protein sequence and no DNA. Its table lists approximately 83,000 distinct CDR3 sequences. The CDR3 extends over 11 amino acids. In germline, CDR1 is LNHDA, CDR2 SQIVND (reference sequence). The receptor's source is a human donor in good health. Some clones in this sample may be carry-over from other donors' samples. The sample comprised naive CXCR3- CD8+ T cells from blood. Documented subset: CD45RO-CCR7+CD27+CD95- naive CD8+ T cells lacking CXCR3 (TNR3-). The genes are TRBV19 and TRBJ1-1; TCRdb's D call of TRBD1 is untestable without DNA. The CDR3 protein is CASSPGTEAFF.